Listed below are T cell receptor beta chains from one sample, sequenced in a study of T cells expressing NK-cell markers. From the 5' RACE reads, TCRdb lists one entry per CDR3 protein and no DNA. This sample contains about 540,000 distinct CDR3 sequences. Sequencing was carried out using blood T cells: a sorted CD56 or NKG2C T cell subset, CD4+ or CD8+ T cells, or bulk PBMC T cells (not recorded which). The origin of the receptors is a man between 18 and 35 years old in good health. The CDR3 runs from the conserved cysteine through the conserved F or W.

cdr3_length j_call v_call cdr3_aa
11 TRBJ2-7 TRBV20-1 CSALTGFEQYF
13 TRBJ2-1 TRBV29-1 CSGLAGTGNEQFF
15 TRBJ1-6 TRBV6-5 CASSPGAGQHSPLHF
15 TRBJ2-1 TRBV12-3/TRBV12-4 CASSPGQGSYNEQFF
15 TRBJ2-7 TRBV5-1 CASSRPGENSYEQYF
16 TRBJ2-2 TRBV25-1 CASTTSGRARTGELFF
14 TRBJ1-5 TRBV15 CATSRDQGAQPQHF
14 TRBJ1-2 TRBV4-1 CASSQERSNYGYTF
15 TRBJ2-5 TRBV15 CATSRGTGGSETQYF
14 TRBJ2-1 TRBV29-1 CSVEDSGFTNEQFF
15 TRBJ2-3 TRBV12-3/TRBV12-4 CASSPGSASTDTQYF
15 TRBJ2-1 TRBV29-1 CSVSRPGPSYNEQFF
12 TRBJ1-1 TRBV20-1 CSATVAPREAFF